This passage covers 11 T cell receptor beta chains from one sample sequenced in a study of monozygotic twins with inflammatory bowel disease. One entry per CDR3 protein, without DNA, is what TCRdb gives after re-calling the 5' RACE reads. The sample holds 330,000 or so distinct CDR3 sequences. The source material was blood. All receptors come from a human donor with ulcerative colitis or Crohn's disease, or a healthy co-twin of an affected twin (not recorded which).

The CDR3 protein is CASSGQGGPPQHF. The chain links TRBV12-3 or TRBV12-4 to TRBJ1-5. This CDR3 spans 13 amino acids.

This chain connects TRBV29-1 to TRBJ2-1; TCRdb lists TRBD1, though no DNA is available to test this call. The CDR3 sequence is 15 residues long. Germline lookup yields CDR1 SQVTM and CDR2 ANQGSEA. CDR3 residues: CSVEEWSRSYNEQFF.

V gene TRBV28 combines with J gene TRBJ2-7; as DNA is missing, the TRBD1 call by TCRdb cannot be tested. The CDR3 is 12 amino acids. In germline, CDR1 is MDHEN, CDR2 SYDVKM. This CDR3 is CASSSQGPSQYF.

The rearrangement uses TRBV2 and TRBJ2-2; TCRdb names TRBD2, which stays unverified in the absence of DNA. CDR1 and CDR2 from the germline V gene are SNHLY and FYNNEI. This CDR3 is built from 15 residues. CDR3 in amino acids: CASSQAGGISGELFF. Filled out from reference TRBV2 and TRBJ2-2, the complete variable domain reads EPEVTQTPSHQVTQMGQEVILRCVPISNHLYFYWYRQILGQKVEFLVSFYNNEISEKSEIFDDQFSVERPDGSNFTLKIRSTKLEDSAMYFCASSQAGGISGELFFGEGSRLTVL.

This chain joins TRBV10-3 and TRBJ2-3. The CDR3 totals 15 residues. Per the germline V gene, CDR1 is ENHRY and CDR2 is SYGVKD. CDR3 loop: CAISESVMGTDTQYF.

J is TRBJ2-1 and V is TRBV2; TCRdb selects TRBD2, and the lack of DNA leaves this call unchecked. The CDR3 is 15 amino acids. CDR1 is SNHLY, CDR2 FYNNEI, per germline. The CDR3 sequence: CASIPLAGDLNEQFF.

CDR3: CASSPPPRTALAYEQYF. V and J are TRBV18 and TRBJ2-7; with no DNA, the TCRdb D assignment of TRBD1 cannot be verified. The CDR3 runs to 17 residues. Germline CDR1 and CDR2: KGHSH and LQKENI. Full variable domain (rest looked up from reference TRBV18 and TRBJ2-7): NAGVMQNPRHLVRRRGQEARLRCSPMKGHSHVYWYRQLPEEGLKFMVYLQKENIIDESGMPKERFSAEFPKEGPSILRIQQVVRGDSAAYFCASSPPPRTALAYEQYFGPGTRLTVT.

The gene calls are TRBV28 and TRBJ1-1. CDR1 is MDHEN, CDR2 SYDVKM, per germline. The CDR3 is 13 residues long. CDR3: CASSSLSYTEAFF.

The chain uses TRBV19 and TRBJ2-1; TCRdb picks TRBD2, but there is no DNA to check that call. The CDR3 contains 18 residues. CDR1 is LNHDA, CDR2 SQIVND, per germline (reference sequence). The chain's CDR3 is CASSTQRGTSGLLDEQFF.

This chain links TRBV7-9 with TRBJ1-1; as DNA is missing, the TRBD1 call by TCRdb cannot be tested. Per the germline V gene, CDR1 is SEHNR and CDR2 is FQNEAQ (reference sequence). The CDR3 covers 15 residues. The CDR3 protein is CASSPLGKGYTEAFF. The full variable domain, with the rest looked up from reference TRBV7-9 and TRBJ1-1, is DTGVSQNPRHKITKRGQNVTFRCDPISEHNRLYWYRQTLGQGPEFLTYFQNEAQLEKSRLLSDRFSAERPKGSFSTLEIQRTEQGDSAMYLCASSPLGKGYTEAFFGQGTRLTVV.

The chain combines TRBV6-1 with TRBJ2-1; TCRdb names TRBD2, which stays unverified in the absence of DNA. CDR3 size: 15 residues. Germline assignment: CDR1 MNHNS and CDR2 SASEGT. The CDR3 loop reads CASSSAGLAFNEQFF.